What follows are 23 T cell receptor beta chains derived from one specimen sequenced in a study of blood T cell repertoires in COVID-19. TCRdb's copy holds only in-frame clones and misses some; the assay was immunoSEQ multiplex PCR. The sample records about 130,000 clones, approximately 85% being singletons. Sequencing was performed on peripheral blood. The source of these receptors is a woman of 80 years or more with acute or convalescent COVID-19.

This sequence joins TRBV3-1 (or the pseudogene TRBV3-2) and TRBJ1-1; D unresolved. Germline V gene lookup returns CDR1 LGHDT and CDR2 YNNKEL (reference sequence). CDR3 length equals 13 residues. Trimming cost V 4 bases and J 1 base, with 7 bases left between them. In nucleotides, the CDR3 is TGTGCCAGCAGCCCCATGTCGAACACTGAAGCTTTCTTT. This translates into CASSPMSNTEAFF.

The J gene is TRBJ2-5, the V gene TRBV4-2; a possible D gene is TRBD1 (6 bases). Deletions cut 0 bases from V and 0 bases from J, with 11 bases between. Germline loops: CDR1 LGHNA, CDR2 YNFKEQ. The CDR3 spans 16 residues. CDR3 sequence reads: CASSQEGQPYQETQYF. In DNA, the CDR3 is TGTGCCAGCAGCCAAGAAGGACAGCCGTACCAAGAGACCCAGTACTTC.

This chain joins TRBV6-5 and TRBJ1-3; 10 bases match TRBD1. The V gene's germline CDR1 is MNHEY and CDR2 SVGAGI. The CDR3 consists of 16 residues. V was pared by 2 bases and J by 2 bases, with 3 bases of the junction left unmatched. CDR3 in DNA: TGTGCCAGCAGTTACGGCGGGACAGGGGCTGGAAACACCATATATTTT. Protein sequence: CASSYGGTGAGNTIYF.

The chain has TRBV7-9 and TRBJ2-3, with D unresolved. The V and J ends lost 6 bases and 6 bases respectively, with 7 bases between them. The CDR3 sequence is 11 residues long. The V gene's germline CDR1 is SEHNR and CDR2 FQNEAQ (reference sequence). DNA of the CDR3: TGTGCCAGCAGTCAGTGGGATACGCAGTATTTT. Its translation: CASSQWDTQYF.

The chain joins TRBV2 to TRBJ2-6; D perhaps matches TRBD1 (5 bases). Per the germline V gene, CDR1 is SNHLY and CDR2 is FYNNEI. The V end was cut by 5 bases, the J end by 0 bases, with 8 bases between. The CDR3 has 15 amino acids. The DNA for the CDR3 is TGTGCCAGCAGTCCCACAGGCTCTGGGGCCAACGTCCTGACTTTC. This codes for CASSPTGSGANVLTF.

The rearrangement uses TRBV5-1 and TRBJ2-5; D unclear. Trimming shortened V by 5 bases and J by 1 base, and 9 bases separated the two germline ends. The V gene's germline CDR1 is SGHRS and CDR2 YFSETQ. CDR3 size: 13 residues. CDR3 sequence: CASRKAAQETQYF. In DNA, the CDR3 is TGCGCCAGCAGGAAGGCGGCCCAAGAGACCCAGTACTTC.

For the CDR3, the DNA is TGCAGCGTTCGGAGGGCTGAGACCCAGTACTTC. Protein: CSVRRAETQYF. The chain uses TRBV29-1 and TRBJ2-5; tentative D call: TRBD2 (6 bases). Trimming shortened V by 5 bases and J by 5 bases, and 9 bases separated the two germline ends. The germline V gene encodes CDR1 SQVTM and CDR2 ANQGSEA. The CDR3 contains 11 residues. The full variable domain, in which reference TRBV29-1 and TRBJ2-5 provide the parts outside the CDR3, is SAVISQKPSRDICQRGTSLTIQCQVDSQVTMMFWYRQQPGQSLTLIATANQGSEATYESGFVIDKFPISRPNLTFSTLTVSNMSPEDSSIYLCSVRRAETQYFGPGTRLLVL.

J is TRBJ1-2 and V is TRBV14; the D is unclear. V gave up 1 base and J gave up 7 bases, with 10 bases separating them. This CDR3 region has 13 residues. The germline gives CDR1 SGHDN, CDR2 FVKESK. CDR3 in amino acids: CASSQVPDIGYTF. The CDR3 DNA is TGTGCCAGCAGCCAAGTTCCCGACATTGGCTACACCTTC.

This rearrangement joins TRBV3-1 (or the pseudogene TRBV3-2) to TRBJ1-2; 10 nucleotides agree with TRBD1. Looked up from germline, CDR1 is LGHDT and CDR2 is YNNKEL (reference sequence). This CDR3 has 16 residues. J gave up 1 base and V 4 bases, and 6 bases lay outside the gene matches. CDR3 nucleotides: TGTGCCAGCAGCCCGACCGGGACAGGGGTTAACTATGGCTACACCTTC. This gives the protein CASSPTGTGVNYGYTF.

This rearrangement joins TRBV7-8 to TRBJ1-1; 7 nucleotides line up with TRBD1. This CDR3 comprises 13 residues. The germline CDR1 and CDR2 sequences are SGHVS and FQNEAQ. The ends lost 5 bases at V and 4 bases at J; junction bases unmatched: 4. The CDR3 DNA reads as TGTGCCAGCAGCGTTGGGACAGCCACTGAAGCTTTCTTT. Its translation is CASSVGTATEAFF.

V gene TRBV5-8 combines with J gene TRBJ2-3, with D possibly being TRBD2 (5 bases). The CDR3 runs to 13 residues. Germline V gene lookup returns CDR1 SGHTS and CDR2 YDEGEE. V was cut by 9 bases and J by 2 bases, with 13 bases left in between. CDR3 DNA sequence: TGTGCCACCAAGATCCGGGACACAGATACGCAGTATTTT. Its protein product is CATKIRDTDTQYF.

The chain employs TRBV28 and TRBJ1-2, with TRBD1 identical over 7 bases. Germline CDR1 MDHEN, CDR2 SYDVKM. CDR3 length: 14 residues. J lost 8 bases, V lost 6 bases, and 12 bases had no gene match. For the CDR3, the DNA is TGTGCCAGCAGCTATCCTGGTACAGGGGTCGGCTACACCTTC. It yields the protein CASSYPGTGVGYTF.

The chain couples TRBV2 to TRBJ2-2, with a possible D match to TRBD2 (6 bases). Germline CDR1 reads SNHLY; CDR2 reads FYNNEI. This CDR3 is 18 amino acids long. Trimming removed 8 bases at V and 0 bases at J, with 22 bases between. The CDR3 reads CASGLIPRGRTNTGELFF. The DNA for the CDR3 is TGTGCCAGCGGACTAATCCCAAGGGGACGGACGAACACCGGGGAGCTGTTTTTT.

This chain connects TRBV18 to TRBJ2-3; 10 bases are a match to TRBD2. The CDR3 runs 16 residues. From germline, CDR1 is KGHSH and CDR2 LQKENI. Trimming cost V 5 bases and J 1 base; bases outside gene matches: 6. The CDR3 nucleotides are TGTGCCAGCTCATCAAGCGGGGGGGCTGGCACAGATACGCAGTATTTT. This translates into CASSSSGGAGTDTQYF.

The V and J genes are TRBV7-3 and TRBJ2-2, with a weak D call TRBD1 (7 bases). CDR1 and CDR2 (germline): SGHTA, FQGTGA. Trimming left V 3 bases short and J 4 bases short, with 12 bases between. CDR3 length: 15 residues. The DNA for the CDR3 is TGTGCCAGCAGCTTCGCAGGGGGAGGCACCGGGGAGCTGTTTTTT. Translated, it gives CASSFAGGGTGELFF.

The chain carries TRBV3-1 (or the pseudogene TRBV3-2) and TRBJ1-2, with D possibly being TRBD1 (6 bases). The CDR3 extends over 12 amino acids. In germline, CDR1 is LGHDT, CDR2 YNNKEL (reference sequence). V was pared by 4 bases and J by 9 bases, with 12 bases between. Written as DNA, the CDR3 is TGTGCCAGCAGCCCCGGGGGGGCTAGCTACACCTTC. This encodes CASSPGGASYTF.

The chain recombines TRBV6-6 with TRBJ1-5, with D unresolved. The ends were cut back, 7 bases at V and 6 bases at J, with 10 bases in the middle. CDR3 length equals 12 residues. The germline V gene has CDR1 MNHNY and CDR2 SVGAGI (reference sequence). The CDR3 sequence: CASTGEGQPQHF. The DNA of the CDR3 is TGTGCCAGCACCGGAGAGGGTCAGCCCCAGCATTTT.

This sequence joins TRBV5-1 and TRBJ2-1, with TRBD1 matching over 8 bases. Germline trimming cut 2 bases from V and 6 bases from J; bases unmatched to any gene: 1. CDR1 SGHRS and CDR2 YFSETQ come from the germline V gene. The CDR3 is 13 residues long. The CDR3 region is CASSFQGANEQFF. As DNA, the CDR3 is TGCGCCAGCAGCTTTCAGGGGGCCAATGAGCAGTTCTTC.

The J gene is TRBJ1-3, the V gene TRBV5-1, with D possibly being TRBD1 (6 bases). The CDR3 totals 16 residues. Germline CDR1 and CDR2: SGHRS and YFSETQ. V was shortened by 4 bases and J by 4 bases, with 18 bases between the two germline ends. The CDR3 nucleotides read TGCGCCAGCAGCCTCGGACAGACTTTTTCGGGAAACACCATATATTTT. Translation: CASSLGQTFSGNTIYF. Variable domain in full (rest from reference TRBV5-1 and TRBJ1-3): KAGVTQTPRYLIKTRGQQVTLSCSPISGHRSVSWYQQTPGQGLQFLFEYFSETQRNKGNFPGRFSGRQFSNSRSEMNVSTLELGDSALYLCASSLGQTFSGNTIYFGEGSWLTVV.

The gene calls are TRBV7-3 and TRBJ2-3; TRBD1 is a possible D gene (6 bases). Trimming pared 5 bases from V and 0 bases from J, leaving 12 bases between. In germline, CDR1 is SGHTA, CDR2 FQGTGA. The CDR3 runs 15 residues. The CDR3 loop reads CASSAQGSSTDTQYF. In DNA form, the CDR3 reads TGTGCCAGCAGCGCACAGGGTTCTAGCACAGATACGCAGTATTTT.

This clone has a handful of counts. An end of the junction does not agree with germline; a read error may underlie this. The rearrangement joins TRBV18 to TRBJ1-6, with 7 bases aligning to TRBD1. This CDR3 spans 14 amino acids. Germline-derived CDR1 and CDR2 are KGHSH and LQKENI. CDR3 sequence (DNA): TGTGCCAGCACACCAGGGGGGAAGGATTCACCCCTCCACTTT. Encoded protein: CASTPGGKDSPLHF.

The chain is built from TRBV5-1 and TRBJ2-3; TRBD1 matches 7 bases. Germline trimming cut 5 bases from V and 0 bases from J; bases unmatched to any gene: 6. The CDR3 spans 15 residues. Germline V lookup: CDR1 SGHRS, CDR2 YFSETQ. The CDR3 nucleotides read TGCGCCAGCAGGCGACAGGGCCTTAGCACAGATACGCAGTATTTT. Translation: CASRRQGLSTDTQYF.

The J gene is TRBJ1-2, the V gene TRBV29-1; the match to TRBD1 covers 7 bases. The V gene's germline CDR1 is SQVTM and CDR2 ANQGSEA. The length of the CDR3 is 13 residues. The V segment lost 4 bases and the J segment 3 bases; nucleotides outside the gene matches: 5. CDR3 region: CSVGHRGDYGYTF. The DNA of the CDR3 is TGCAGCGTTGGTCACAGGGGAGACTATGGCTACACCTTC.